Listed here are 6 T cell receptor beta chains from one sample, sequenced in a study of blood T cell repertoires in COVID-19. Repertoires were generated with immunoSEQ multiplex PCR, while TCRdb's copy carries only in-frame clones and drops some. The sample lists roughly 350,000 clones, approximately 90% occurring once. Sequenced input: peripheral blood. Receptors were obtained from a woman in her fifties or sixties with active or convalescent COVID-19.

The chain has TRBV5-4 and TRBJ2-2, with 8 bases matching TRBD2. There are 16 residues in the CDR3. After removal of 3 bases from V and 6 bases from J, the junction contained 10 bases not matched to a gene. From germline, CDR1 is SGHNT and CDR2 YYREEE (reference sequence). The CDR3 protein is CASSYKREPKPGELFF. Written as DNA, the CDR3 is TGTGCCAGCAGCTACAAGCGGGAGCCCAAACCCGGGGAGCTGTTTTTT.

The rearrangement links TRBV5-1 to TRBJ1-1, with 8 bases matching TRBD1. The ends lost 4 bases at V and 7 bases at J; junction bases unmatched: 6. Germline CDR1 SGHRS, CDR2 YFSETQ. The CDR3 sequence is 13 residues long. The CDR3 DNA follows: TGCGCCAGCAGCCCGACAGGGGTCTTTGAAGCTTTCTTT. It is translated as CASSPTGVFEAFF.

Points on this clone: Within the sample, other DNA sequences also encode this same CDR3. The chain uses TRBV19 and TRBJ1-1; D remains unclear. The CDR3 is made up of 14 amino acids. The germline CDR1 and CDR2 sequences are LNHDA and SQIVND (reference sequence). Trimming took 3 bases from V and 1 from J, leaving 9 bases between them. The CDR3 protein is CASSIGVRNTEAFF. CDR3 DNA: TGTGCCAGTAGTATCGGGGTGAGGAACACTGAAGCTTTCTTT.

The rearrangement uses TRBV28 and TRBJ1-5; maybe TRBD1 (6 bases). The CDR3 runs 15 residues. The germline V gene has CDR1 MDHEN and CDR2 SYDVKM. Trimming removed 6 bases at V and 2 bases at J, with 14 bases between. CDR3: CASRQGGVGNQPQHF. CDR3 DNA: TGTGCCAGCAGGCAAGGGGGGGTCGGCAATCAGCCCCAGCATTTT.

The chain joins TRBV5-1 to TRBJ1-6; 9 positions match TRBD1. This CDR3 contains 17 residues. Trimming took 2 bases from V and 6 from J; bases not matched to a gene: 9. Germline V gene sequence: CDR1 SGHRS, CDR2 YFSETQ. The DNA of the CDR3 is TGCGCCAGCAGCTTCGGCACAGGGGGCTTGGGTAATTCACCCCTCCACTTT. It specifies CASSFGTGGLGNSPLHF.

The count of this clone is one. The chain recombines TRBV3-1 (or the pseudogene TRBV3-2) with TRBJ2-1, with D perhaps TRBD2 (6 bases). Trimming took off 1 base at V and 4 bases at J, with 8 bases between the two ends. The CDR3 extends over 14 amino acids. The germline V gene encodes CDR1 LGHDT and CDR2 YNNKEL (reference sequence). The CDR3 DNA follows: TGTGCCAGCAGCCAAGGGGGACTTTACAATGAGCAGTTCTTC. This encodes CASSQGGLYNEQFF.